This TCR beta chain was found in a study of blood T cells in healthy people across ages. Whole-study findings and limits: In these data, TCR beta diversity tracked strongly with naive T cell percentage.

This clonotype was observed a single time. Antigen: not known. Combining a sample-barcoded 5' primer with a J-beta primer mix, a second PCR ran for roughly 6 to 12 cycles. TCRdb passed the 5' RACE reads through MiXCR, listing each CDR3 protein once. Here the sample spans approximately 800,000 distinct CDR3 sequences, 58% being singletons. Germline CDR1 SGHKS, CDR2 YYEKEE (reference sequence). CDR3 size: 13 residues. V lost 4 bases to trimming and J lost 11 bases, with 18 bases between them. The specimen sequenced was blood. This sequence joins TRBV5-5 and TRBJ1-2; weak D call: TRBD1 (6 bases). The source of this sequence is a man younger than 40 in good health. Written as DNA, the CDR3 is TGTGCCAGCAGCCCAAGGGACACCGCCCGATACACCTTC. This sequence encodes CASSPRDTARYTF.